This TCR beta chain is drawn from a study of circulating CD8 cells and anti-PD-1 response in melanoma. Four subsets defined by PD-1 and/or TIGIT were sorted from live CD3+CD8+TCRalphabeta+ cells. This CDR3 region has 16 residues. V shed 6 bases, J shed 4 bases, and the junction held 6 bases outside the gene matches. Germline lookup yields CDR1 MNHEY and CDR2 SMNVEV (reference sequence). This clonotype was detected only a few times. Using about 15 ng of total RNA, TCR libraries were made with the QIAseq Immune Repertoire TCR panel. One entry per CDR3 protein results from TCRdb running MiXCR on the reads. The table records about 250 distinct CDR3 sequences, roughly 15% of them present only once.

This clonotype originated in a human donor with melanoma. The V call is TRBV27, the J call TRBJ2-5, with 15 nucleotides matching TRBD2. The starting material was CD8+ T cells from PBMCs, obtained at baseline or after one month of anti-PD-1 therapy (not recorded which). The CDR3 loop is CASRGLAGGPRETQYF. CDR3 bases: TGTGCCAGCAGAGGACTAGCGGGAGGGCCGAGAGAGACCCAGTACTTC.